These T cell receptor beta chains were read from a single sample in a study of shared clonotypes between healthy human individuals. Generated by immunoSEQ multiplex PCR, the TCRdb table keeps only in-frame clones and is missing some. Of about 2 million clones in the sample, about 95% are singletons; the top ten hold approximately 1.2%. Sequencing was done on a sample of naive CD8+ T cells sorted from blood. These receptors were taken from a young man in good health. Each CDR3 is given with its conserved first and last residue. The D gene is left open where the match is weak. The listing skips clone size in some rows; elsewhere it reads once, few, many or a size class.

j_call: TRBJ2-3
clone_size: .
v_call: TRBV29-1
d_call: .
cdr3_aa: CSVDGWGMSTDTQYF
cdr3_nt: TGCAGCGTTGACGGTTGGGGGATGAGCACAGATACGCAGTATTTT

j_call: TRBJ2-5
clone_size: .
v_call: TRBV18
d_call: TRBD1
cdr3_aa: CASSGQGLETQYF
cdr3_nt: TGTGCCAGCTCCGGACAGGGTCTCGAGACCCAGTACTTC

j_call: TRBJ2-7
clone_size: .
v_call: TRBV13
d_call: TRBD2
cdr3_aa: CASSSRLAGPTYEQYF
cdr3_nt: TGTGCCAGCAGCTCACGACTAGCGGGACCAACTTACGAGCAGTACTTC

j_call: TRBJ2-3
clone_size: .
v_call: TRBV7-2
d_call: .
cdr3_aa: CASSLFSIVRRGTDTQYF
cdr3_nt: TGTGCCAGCAGCTTATTTAGTATCGTCAGGAGAGGCACAGATACGCAGTATTTT

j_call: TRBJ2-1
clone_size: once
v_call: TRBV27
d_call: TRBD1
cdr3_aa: CASSVHKLTGAPGNEQFF
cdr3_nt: TGTGCCAGCAGTGTACATAAGCTAACAGGGGCCCCGGGGAATGAGCAGTTCTTC

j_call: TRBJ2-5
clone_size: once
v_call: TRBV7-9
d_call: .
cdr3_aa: CASSLRGGETQYF
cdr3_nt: TGTGCCAGCAGCTTAAGGGGCGGAGAGACCCAGTACTTC

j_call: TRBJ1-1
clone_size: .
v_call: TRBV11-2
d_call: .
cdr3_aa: CASSLVQRAEAFF
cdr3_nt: TGTGCCAGCAGCTTGGTACAGAGGGCTGAAGCTTTCTTT

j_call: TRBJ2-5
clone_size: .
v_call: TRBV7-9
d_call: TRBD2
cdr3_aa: CASSHPLAGGGETQYF
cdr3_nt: TGTGCCAGCAGCCACCCACTAGCGGGAGGAGGGGAGACCCAGTACTTC

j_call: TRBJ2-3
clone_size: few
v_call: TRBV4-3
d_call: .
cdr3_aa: CASSQVGGLTDTQYF
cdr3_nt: TGCGCCAGCAGCCAAGTGGGGGGCCTCACAGATACGCAGTATTTT

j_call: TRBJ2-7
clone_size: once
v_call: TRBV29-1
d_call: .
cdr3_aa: CSVALGAEQYF
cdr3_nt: TGCAGCGTTGCACTGGGGGCCGAGCAGTACTTC

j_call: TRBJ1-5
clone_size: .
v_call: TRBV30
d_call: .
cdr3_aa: CAWSEGTNTIQPQHF
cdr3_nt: TGTGCCTGGAGTGAAGGGACCAATACTATTCAGCCCCAGCATTTT

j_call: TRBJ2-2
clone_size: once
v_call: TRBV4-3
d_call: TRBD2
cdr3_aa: CASSQGLAGIYSTGELFF
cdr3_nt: TGCGCCAGCAGCCAAGGACTAGCGGGAATTTACTCCACCGGGGAGCTGTTTTTT

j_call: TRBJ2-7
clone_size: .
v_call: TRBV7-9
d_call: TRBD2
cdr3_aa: CASSLTSTHSYEQYF
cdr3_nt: TGTGCCAGCAGCTTGACTAGCACACATTCGTACGAGCAGTACTTC

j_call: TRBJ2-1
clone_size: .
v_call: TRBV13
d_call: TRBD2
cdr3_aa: CASSFSSGSWNEQFF
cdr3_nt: TGTGCCAGCAGTTTTTCTAGCGGGAGTTGGAATGAGCAGTTCTTC

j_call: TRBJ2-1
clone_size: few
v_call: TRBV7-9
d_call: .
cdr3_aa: CASSHWSNEQFF
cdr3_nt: TGTGCCAGCAGCCACTGGTCCAATGAGCAGTTCTTC

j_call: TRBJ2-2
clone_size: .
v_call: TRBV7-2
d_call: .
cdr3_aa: CAKRNTGELFF
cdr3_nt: TGTGCCAAGAGAAACACCGGGGAGCTGTTTTTT

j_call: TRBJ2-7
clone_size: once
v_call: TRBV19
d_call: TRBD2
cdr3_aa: CASSKGLAGGISYEQYF
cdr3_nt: TGTGCCAGTAGTAAGGGACTAGCGGGGGGAATCTCCTACGAGCAGTACTTC

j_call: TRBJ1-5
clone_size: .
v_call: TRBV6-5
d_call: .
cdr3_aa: CASSPTAYNQPQHF
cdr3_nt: TGTGCCAGCAGTCCCACAGCGTACAATCAGCCCCAGCATTTT

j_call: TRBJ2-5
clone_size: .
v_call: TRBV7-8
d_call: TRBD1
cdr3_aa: CASSLAGTGLQETQYF
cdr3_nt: TGTGCCAGCAGCTTAGCAGGGACAGGCCTACAAGAGACCCAGTACTTC

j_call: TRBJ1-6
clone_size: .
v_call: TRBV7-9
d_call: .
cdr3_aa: CASSSTNNSPLHF
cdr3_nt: TGTGCCAGCAGCTCGACGAATAATTCACCCCTCCACTTT

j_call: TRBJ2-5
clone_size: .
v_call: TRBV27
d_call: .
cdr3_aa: CASSLRGQWETQYF
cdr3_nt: TGTGCCAGCAGTTTAAGGGGCCAGTGGGAGACCCAGTACTTC

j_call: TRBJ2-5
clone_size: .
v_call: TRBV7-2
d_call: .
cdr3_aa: CASSLVVGETQYF
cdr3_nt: TGTGCCAGCAGCTTAGTAGTGGGAGAGACCCAGTACTTC

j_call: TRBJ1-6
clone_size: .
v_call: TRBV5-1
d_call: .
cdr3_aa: CASKIDGSSYNSPLHF
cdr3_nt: TGCGCCAGCAAAATCGACGGGAGCTCCTATAATTCACCCCTCCACTTT